One and the same sample provided the 14 T cell receptor beta chains below, sequenced in a study of OX40 agonist ivuxolimab in advanced cancers. Sequencing was performed with immunoSEQ multiplex PCR; in TCRdb, only in-frame clones are kept and a portion is missing. The sample consists of 67,000 or so clones, about 87% of them appearing once. The sequencing used CD4+ or CD8+ T cells sorted from blood, collected in a trial of the OX40 agonist ivuxolimab. These receptors came from an adult with an advanced solid tumor such as melanoma, head and neck, liver or kidney cancer.

This chain joins TRBV11-2 and TRBJ2-2; weak D call: TRBD2 (6 bases). Germline V gives CDR1 SGHAT, CDR2 FQNNGV. V lost 3 bases and J 3 bases, leaving 17 bases between the germline ends. The CDR3 is made up of 17 amino acids. Written as DNA, the CDR3 is TGTGCCAGCAGCTTCGGAATTCGGGACTCCTACACCGGGGAGCTGTTTTTT. The encoded protein is CASSFGIRDSYTGELFF.

This clone was seen a handful of times. V and J are TRBV4-1 and TRBJ2-2, with 9 bases matching TRBD1. Germline V gene lookup returns CDR1 MGHRA and CDR2 YSYEKL. Trimming cost V 4 bases and J 7 bases; bases outside gene matches: 16. The CDR3 totals 18 residues. The CDR3 spells CASSPGTGNPLRGGELFF. CDR3 nucleotides: TGCGCCAGCAGCCCTGGGACAGGGAACCCCTTAAGAGGCGGGGAGCTGTTTTTT.

The rearrangement links TRBV27 to TRBJ2-3, with TRBD2 as a possible D gene (6 bases). CDR3 size: 15 residues. The V end was cut by 5 bases, the J end by 6 bases, with 18 bases between. Germline V gene lookup returns CDR1 MNHEY and CDR2 SMNVEV (reference sequence). The CDR3 is CASSPLLAAQDTQYF. The CDR3 DNA follows: TGTGCCAGCAGTCCCCTACTAGCAGCCCAGGATACGCAGTATTTT.

CDR3 sequence: CASGRSTGRMNTEAFF. CDR3 in DNA: TGTGCCAGCGGTAGATCGACAGGCCGCATGAACACTGAAGCTTTCTTT. The rearrangement uses TRBV11-3 and TRBJ1-1, with D perhaps matching TRBD1 (6 bases). V was cut by 8 bases and J by 0 bases, with 19 bases left in between. CDR1 and CDR2 from the germline V gene are SGHNT and YENEEA. This CDR3 has 16 residues.

This chain connects TRBV7-8 to TRBJ2-7; TRBD1 matches 12 bases. There are 16 residues in the CDR3. Germline lookup yields CDR1 SGHVS and CDR2 FQNEAQ. The V segment lost 7 bases and the J segment 7 bases; nucleotides outside the gene matches: 14. CDR3 sequence reads: CASTTLWDRGHREQYF. CDR3 coding DNA: TGTGCCAGCACCACCCTCTGGGACAGGGGGCACCGGGAGCAGTACTTC.

This clone is a singleton in its sample. The chain links TRBV7-2 to TRBJ2-2; D is unclear. The CDR3 is made up of 15 amino acids. V was shortened by 2 bases and J by 1 base, with 8 bases between the two germline ends. Germline CDR1 reads SGHTA; CDR2 reads FQGNSA. The CDR3 bases are TGTGCCAGCAGCTTATTGACGGTGAACACCGGGGAGCTGTTTTTT. It translates to CASSLLTVNTGELFF. Full variable domain (remainder filled in from reference TRBV7-2 and TRBJ2-2): GAGVSQSPSNKVTEKGKDVELRCDPISGHTALYWYRQSLGQGLEFLIYFQGNSAPDKSGLPSDRFSAERTGGSVSTLTIQRTQQEDSAVYLCASSLLTVNTGELFFGEGSRLTVL.

This chain joins TRBV11-3 and TRBJ2-3, with 9 positions matching TRBD2. Germline V gene lookup returns CDR1 SGHNT and CDR2 YENEEA. The CDR3 has 14 amino acids. The J segment lost 5 bases and the V segment lost 7 bases, leaving 7 bases of the junction unmatched. CDR3 sequence: CASNSGSVGDTQYF. The CDR3 coding sequence is TGTGCCAGCAATAGCGGGAGCGTGGGAGATACGCAGTATTTT.

The V call is TRBV6-1, the J call TRBJ2-7, with 7 positions matching TRBD2. Looked up from germline, CDR1 is MNHNS and CDR2 is SASEGT. The CDR3 is made up of 16 amino acids. V shed 3 bases and J 4 bases; nucleotides not matched to a gene: 12. As DNA, the CDR3 is TGTGCCAGCAGTGAGGGAGGGCACCTAGTTTTTTACGAGCAGTACTTC. Translating it yields CASSEGGHLVFYEQYF.

By sample fraction, this clone is medium-sized. The DNA of the CDR3 is TGTGCCAGAAGGACAGGGTCACCCCTCCACTTT. Amino acids: CARRTGSPLHF. The rearrangement uses TRBV5-3 and TRBJ1-6; TRBD1 matches at 7 bases. TRBV5-3 qualifies as an ORF whose function is uncertain. The junction had 0 bases not matched to a gene; V was cut back by 5 bases and J by 10 bases. There are 11 residues in the CDR3.

The V and J genes are TRBV15 and TRBJ2-3; TRBD2 is a possible D gene (6 bases). The CDR3 runs to 14 residues. V lost 3 bases and J 6 bases, leaving 13 bases between the germline ends. The V gene's germline CDR1 is LNHNV and CDR2 YYDKDF (reference sequence). The chain's CDR3 is CATSRGLSGDTQYF. The CDR3 region has the DNA TGTGCCACCAGCAGGGGACTTTCAGGCGATACGCAGTATTTT.

The rearrangement uses TRBV7-3 and TRBJ2-3; TRBD1 or TRBD2 may be the D gene (7 bases each). The CDR3 spans 12 residues. The V gene's germline CDR1 is SGHTA and CDR2 FQGTGA. The V and J ends lost 4 bases and 8 bases respectively, with 10 bases between them. CDR3 in amino acids: CASSSRGGTQYF. DNA of the CDR3: TGTGCCAGCAGCTCCAGGGGGGGTACGCAGTATTTT.

The rearrangement links TRBV9 to TRBJ2-5; TRBD1 aligns across 11 bases. The CDR3 has 16 residues. The trim removed 3 bases at V and 0 bases at J, leaving 4 bases unmatched. Germline assignment: CDR1 SGDLS and CDR2 YYNGEE. The CDR3 is CASSGTGGADQETQYF. DNA of the CDR3: TGTGCCAGCAGCGGGACAGGGGGCGCGGACCAAGAGACCCAGTACTTC.

The J gene is TRBJ2-1, the V gene TRBV14; 8 bases agree with TRBD2. The length of the CDR3 is 14 residues. CDR1 is SGHDN and CDR2 is FVKESK in the germline V gene. With 5 bases clipped from V and 2 bases from J, the junction kept 2 bases outside the gene matches. CDR3 in DNA: TGTGCCAGCAGCAAGCGGGGGACCTACAATGAGCAGTTCTTC. This translates into CASSKRGTYNEQFF. Combining the CDR3 with reference TRBV14 and TRBJ2-1 gives the whole variable domain EAGVTQFPSHSVIEKGQTVTLRCDPISGHDNLYWYRRVMGKEIKFLLHFVKESKQDESGMPNNRFLAERTGGTYSTLKVQPAELEDSGVYFCASSKRGTYNEQFFGPGTRLTVL.

V is TRBV7-9 and J is TRBJ1-5, with D unresolved. This CDR3 has 15 amino acids. Per the germline V gene, CDR1 is SEHNR and CDR2 is FQNEAQ (reference sequence). V was clipped by 6 bases and J by 3 bases, with 15 bases between them. The CDR3 spells CASSSGRTTNQPQHF. The CDR3 region has the DNA TGTGCCAGCAGTTCTGGAAGAACCACCAATCAGCCCCAGCATTTT.